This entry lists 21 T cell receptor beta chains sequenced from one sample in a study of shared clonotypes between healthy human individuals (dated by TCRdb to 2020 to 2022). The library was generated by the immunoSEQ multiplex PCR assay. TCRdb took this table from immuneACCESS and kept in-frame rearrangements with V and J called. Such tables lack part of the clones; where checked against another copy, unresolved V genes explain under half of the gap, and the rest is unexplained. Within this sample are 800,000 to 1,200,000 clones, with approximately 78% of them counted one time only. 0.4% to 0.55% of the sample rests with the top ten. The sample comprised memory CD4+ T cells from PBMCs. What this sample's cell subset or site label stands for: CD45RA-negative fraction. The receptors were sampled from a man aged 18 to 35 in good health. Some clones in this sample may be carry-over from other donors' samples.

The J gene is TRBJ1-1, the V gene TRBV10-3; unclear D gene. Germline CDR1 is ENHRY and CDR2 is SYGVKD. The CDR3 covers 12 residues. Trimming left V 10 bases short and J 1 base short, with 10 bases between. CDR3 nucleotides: TGTGCCACAAAACGGGAGAACACTGAAGCTTTCTTT. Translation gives CATKRENTEAFF.

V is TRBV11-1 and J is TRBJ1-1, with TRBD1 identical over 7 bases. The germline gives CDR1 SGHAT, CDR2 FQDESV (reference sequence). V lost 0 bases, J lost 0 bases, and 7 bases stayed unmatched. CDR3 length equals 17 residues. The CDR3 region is CASSLARTGLMNTEAFF. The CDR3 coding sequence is TGTGCCAGCAGCTTAGCGCGGACAGGCCTCATGAACACTGAAGCTTTCTTT.

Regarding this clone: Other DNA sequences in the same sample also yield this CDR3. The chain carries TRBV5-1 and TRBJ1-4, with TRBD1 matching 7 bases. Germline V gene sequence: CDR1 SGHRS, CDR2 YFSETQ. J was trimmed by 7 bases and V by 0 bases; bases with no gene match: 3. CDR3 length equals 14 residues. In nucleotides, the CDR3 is TGCGCCAGCAGCTTGGACAGGGGTGGTGAAAAACTGTTTTTT. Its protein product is CASSLDRGGEKLFF.

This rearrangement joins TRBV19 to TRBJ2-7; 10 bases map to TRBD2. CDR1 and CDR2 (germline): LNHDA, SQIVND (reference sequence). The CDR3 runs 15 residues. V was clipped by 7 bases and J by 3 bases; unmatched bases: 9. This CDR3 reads CASTLGLAAGYEQYF. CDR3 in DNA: TGTGCCAGTACCCTCGGACTAGCGGCAGGCTACGAGCAGTACTTC.

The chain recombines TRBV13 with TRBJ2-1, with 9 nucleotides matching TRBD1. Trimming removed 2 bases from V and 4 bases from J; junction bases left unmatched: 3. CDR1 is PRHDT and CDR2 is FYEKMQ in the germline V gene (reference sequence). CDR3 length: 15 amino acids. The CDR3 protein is CASSLKDRGYNEQFF. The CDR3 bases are TGTGCCAGCAGCTTAAAGGACAGGGGATACAATGAGCAGTTCTTC.

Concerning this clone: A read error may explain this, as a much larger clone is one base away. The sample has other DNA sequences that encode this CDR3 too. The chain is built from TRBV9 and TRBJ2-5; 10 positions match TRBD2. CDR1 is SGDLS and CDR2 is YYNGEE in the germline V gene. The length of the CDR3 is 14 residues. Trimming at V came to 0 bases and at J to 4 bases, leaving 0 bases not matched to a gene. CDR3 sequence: CASSVGTSGETQYF. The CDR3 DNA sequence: TGTGCCAGCAGCGTAGGGACTAGCGGAGAGACCCAGTACTTC.

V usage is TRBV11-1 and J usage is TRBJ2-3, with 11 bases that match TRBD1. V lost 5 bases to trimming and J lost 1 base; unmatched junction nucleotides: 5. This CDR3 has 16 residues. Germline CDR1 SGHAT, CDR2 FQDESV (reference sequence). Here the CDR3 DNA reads TGTGCCAGCAGCCAGAGGACAGGGGGCGGCACAGATACGCAGTATTTT. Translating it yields CASSQRTGGGTDTQYF.

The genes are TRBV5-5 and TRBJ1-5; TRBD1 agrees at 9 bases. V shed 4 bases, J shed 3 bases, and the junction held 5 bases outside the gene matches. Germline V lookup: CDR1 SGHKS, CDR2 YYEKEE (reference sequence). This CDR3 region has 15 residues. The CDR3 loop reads CASSTGTGNNQPQHF. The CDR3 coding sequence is TGTGCCAGCAGCACCGGGACAGGGAACAATCAGCCCCAGCATTTT.

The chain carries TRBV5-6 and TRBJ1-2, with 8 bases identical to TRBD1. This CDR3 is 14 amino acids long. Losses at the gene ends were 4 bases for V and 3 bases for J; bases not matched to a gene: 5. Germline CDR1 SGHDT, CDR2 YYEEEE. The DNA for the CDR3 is TGTGCCAGCAGCCGTCGGACAGGGTACTATGGCTACACCTTC. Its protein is CASSRRTGYYGYTF.

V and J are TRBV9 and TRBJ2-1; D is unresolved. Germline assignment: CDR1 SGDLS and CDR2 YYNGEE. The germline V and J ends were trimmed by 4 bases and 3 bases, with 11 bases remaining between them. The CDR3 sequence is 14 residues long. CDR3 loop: CASSPRLSYNEQFF. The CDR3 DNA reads TGTGCCAGCAGCCCCCGACTTAGCTACAATGAGCAGTTCTTC.

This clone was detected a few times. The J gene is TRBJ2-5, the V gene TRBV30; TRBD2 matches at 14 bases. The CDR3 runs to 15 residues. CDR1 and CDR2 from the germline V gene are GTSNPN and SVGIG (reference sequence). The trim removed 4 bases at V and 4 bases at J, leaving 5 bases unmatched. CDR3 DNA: TGTGCCTGGAAATTAGGGACTAGCGGGAGAGAGACCCAGTACTTC. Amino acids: CAWKLGTSGRETQYF.

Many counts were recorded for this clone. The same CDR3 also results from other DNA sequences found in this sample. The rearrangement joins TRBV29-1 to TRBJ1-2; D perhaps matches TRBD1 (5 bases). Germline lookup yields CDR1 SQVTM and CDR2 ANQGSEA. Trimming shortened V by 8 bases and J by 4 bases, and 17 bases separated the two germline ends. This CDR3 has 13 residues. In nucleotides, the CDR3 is TGCAGCCTCTCTCAGGGTTCCGGCTATGGCTACACCTTC. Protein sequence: CSLSQGSGYGYTF.

The CDR3 loop is CASSQSPSGSYNEQFF. As DNA, the CDR3 is TGCGCCAGCAGCCAATCTCCTAGCGGTTCCTACAATGAGCAGTTCTTC. This chain connects TRBV4-1 to TRBJ2-1, with TRBD2 matching over 7 bases. The J segment lost 1 base and the V segment lost 2 bases, leaving 5 bases of the junction unmatched. CDR1 and CDR2 (germline): MGHRA, YSYEKL. This CDR3 region has 16 residues.

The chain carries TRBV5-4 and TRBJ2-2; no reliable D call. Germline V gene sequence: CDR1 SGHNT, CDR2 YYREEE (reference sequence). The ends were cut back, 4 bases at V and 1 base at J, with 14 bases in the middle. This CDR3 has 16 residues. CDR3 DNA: TGTGCCAGCAGCCACCCCCCCGGTCAGAACACCGGGGAGCTGTTTTTT. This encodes CASSHPPGQNTGELFF.

CDR3 in DNA: TGTGCCAGCAGCTTTGGGGTGAACTCTGGAAACACCATATATTTT. This gives the protein CASSFGVNSGNTIYF. This sequence joins TRBV7-9 and TRBJ1-3, with D unresolved. This CDR3 region has 15 residues. With 3 bases removed from V and 0 bases from J, the gap between germline ends came to 9 bases. Germline values: CDR1 SEHNR, CDR2 FQNEAQ (reference sequence).

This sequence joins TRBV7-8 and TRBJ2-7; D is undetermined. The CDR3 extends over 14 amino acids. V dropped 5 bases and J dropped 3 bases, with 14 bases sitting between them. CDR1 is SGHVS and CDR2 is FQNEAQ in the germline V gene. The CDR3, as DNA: TGTGCCAGCAGCCCTCTGCCCGGTGGCTACGAGCAGTACTTC. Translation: CASSPLPGGYEQYF. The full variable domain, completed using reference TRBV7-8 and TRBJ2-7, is GAGVSQSPRYKVAKRGQDVALRCDPISGHVSLFWYQQALGQGPEFLTYFQNEAQLDKSGLPSDRFFAERPEGSVSTLKIQRTQQEDSAVYLCASSPLPGGYEQYFGPGTRLTVT.

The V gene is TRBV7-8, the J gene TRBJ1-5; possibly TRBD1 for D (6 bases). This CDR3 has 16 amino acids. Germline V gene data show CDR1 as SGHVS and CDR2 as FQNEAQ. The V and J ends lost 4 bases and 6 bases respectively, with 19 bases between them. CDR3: CASSSGGAGFSQPQHF. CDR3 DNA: TGTGCCAGCAGCTCGGGGGGGGCAGGTTTTAGTCAGCCCCAGCATTTT. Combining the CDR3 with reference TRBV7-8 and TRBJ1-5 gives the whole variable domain GAGVSQSPRYKVAKRGQDVALRCDPISGHVSLFWYQQALGQGPEFLTYFQNEAQLDKSGLPSDRFFAERPEGSVSTLKIQRTQQEDSAVYLCASSSGGAGFSQPQHFGDGTRLSIL.

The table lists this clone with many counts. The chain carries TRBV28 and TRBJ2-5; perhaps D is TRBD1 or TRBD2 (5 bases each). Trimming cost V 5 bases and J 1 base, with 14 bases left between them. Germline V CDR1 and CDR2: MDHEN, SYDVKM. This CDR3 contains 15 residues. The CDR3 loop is CASSDTAGTQETQYF. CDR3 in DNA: TGTGCCAGCAGTGACACTGCCGGGACCCAAGAGACCCAGTACTTC.

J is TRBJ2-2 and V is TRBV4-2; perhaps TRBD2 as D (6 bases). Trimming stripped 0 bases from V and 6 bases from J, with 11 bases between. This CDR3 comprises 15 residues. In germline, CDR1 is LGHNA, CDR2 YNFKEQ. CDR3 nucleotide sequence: TGTGCCAGCAGCCAAGAGGGGGGATACGCCGGGGAGCTGTTTTTT. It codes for CASSQEGGYAGELFF.

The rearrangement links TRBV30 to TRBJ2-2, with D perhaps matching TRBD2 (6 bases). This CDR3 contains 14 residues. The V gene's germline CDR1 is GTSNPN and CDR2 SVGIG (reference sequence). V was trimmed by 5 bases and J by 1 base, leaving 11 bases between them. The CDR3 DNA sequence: TGTGCCTGGCCGGCTAGCGAGAACACCGGGGAGCTGTTTTTT. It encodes CAWPASENTGELFF.

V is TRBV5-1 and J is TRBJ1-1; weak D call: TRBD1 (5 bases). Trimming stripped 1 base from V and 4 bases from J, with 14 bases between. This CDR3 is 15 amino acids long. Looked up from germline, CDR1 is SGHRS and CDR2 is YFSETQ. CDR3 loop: CASSLRSGRVTEAFF. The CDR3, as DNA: TGCGCCAGCAGCTTGCGCTCCGGCAGGGTCACTGAAGCTTTCTTT. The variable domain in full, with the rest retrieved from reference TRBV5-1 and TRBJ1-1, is KAGVTQTPRYLIKTRGQQVTLSCSPISGHRSVSWYQQTPGQGLQFLFEYFSETQRNKGNFPGRFSGRQFSNSRSEMNVSTLELGDSALYLCASSLRSGRVTEAFFGQGTRLTVV.